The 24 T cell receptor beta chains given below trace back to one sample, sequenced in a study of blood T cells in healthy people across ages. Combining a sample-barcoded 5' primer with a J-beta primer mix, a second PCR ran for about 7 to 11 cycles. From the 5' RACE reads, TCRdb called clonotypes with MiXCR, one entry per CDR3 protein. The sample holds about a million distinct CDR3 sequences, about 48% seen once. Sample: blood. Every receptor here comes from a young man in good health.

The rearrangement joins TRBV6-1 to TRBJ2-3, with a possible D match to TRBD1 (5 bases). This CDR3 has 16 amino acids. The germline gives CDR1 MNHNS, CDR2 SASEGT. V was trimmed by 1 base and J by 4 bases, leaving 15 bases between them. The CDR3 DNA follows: TGTGCCAGCAGTGAAGGCCAGGGTGTGAGCGCAGATACGCAGTATTTT. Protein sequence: CASSEGQGVSADTQYF.

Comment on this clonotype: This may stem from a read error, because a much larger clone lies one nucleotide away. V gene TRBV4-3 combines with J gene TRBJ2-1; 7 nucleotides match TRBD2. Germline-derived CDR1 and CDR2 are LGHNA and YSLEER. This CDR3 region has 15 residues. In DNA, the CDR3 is TGCGCCAGCAGCCAGGGGACTACGATCTACGATGAGCAGTTCTTC. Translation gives CASSQGTTIYDEQFF.

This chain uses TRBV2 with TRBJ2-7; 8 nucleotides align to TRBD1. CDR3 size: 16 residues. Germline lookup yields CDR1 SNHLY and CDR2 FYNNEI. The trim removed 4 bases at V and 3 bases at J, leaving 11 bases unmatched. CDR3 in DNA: TGTGCCAGCAGTGCCCCGAAGACAGGGGTTGGCTACGAGCAGTACTTC. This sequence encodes CASSAPKTGVGYEQYF. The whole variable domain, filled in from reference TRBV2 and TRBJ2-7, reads EPEVTQTPSHQVTQMGQEVILRCVPISNHLYFYWYRQILGQKVEFLVSFYNNEISEKSEIFDDQFSVERPDGSNFTLKIRSTKLEDSAMYFCASSAPKTGVGYEQYFGPGTRLTVT.

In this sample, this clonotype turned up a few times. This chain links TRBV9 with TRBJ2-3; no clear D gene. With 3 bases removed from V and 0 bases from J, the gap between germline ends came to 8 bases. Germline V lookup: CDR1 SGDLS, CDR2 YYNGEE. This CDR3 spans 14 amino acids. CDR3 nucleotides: TGTGCCAGCAGCGGTTTCGGGAGCACAGATACGCAGTATTTT. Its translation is CASSGFGSTDTQYF.

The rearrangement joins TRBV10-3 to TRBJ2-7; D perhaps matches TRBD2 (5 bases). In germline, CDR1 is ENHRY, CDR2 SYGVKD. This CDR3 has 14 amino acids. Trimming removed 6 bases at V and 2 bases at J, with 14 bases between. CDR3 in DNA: TGTGCCATCAGACTCGGACTGAATGCCTACGAGCAGTACTTC. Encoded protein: CAIRLGLNAYEQYF.

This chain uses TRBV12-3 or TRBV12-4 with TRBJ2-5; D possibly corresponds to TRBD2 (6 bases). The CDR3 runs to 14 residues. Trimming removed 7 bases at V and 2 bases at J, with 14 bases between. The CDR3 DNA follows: TGTGCCAGCACCTTTAGCGGAGCTCAAGAGACCCAGTACTTC. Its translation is CASTFSGAQETQYF.

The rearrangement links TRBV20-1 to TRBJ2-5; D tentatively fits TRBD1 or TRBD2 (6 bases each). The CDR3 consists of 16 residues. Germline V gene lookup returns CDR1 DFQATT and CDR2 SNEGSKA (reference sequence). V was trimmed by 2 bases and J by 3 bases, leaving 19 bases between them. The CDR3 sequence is CSARSPEGGRKETQYF. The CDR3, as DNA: TGCAGTGCTAGATCACCGGAGGGGGGAAGAAAAGAGACCCAGTACTTC.

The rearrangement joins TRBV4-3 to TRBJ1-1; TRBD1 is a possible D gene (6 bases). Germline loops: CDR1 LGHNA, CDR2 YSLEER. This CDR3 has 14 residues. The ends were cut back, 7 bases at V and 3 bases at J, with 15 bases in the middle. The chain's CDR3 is CASNTGSLDTEAFF. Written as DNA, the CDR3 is TGCGCCAGCAACACAGGGTCCCTGGACACTGAAGCTTTCTTT.

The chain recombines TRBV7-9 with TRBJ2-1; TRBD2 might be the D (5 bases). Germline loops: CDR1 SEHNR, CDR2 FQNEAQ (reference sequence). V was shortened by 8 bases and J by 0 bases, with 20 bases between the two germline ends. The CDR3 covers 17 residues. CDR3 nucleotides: TGTGCCAGCGCATTGCGGGCGGCCGTTGGCTCCTACAATGAGCAGTTCTTC. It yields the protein CASALRAAVGSYNEQFF.

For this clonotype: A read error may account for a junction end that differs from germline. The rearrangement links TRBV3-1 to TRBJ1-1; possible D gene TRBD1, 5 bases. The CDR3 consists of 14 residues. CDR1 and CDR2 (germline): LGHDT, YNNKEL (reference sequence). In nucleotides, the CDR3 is TGTGCCAGTAGCCAATATTCAGAGGGGCCTGAAGCTTTCTTT. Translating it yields CASSQYSEGPEAFF.

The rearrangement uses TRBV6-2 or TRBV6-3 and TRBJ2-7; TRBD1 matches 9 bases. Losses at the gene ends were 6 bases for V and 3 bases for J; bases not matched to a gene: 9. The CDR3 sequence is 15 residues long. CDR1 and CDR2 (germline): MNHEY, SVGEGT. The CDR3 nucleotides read TGTGCCAGCAGACCCCCCGGGACAGGGTTCTACGAGCAGTACTTC. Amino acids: CASRPPGTGFYEQYF.

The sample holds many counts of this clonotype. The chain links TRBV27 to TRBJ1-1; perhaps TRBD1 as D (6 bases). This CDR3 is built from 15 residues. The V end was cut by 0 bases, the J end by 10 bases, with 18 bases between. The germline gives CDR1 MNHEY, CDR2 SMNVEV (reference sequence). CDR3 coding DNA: TGTGCCAGCAGTTTATCCGGGACATCCCTTGAGGGAGCTTTCTTT. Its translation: CASSLSGTSLEGAFF.

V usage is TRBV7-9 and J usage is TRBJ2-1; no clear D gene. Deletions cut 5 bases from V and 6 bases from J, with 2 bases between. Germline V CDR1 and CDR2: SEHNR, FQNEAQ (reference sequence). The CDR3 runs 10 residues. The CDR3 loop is CASSPNEQFF. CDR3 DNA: TGTGCCAGCAGCCCCAATGAGCAGTTCTTC.

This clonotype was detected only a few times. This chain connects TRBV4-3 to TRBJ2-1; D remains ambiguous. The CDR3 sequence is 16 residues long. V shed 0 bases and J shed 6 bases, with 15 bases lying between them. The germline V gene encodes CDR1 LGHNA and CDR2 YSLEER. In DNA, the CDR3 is TGCGCCAGCAGCCAAGAACTTGGGCGCAGCTTCAATGAGCAGTTCTTC. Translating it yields CASSQELGRSFNEQFF.

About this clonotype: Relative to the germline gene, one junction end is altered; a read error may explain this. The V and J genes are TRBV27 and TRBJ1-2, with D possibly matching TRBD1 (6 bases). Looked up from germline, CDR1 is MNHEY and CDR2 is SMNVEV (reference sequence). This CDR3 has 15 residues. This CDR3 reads CASSLSYRALRGYTF. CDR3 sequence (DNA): TGTGCCAGCAGTCTATCCTACAGGGCCCTTAGGGGCTACACCTTC.

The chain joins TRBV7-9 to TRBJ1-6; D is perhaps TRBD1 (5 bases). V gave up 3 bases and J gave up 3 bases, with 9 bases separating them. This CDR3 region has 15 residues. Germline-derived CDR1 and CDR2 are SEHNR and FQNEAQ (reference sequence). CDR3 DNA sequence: TGTGCCAGCAGCTTGGGCGGGGGCTATAATTCACCCCTCCACTTT. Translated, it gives CASSLGGGYNSPLHF.

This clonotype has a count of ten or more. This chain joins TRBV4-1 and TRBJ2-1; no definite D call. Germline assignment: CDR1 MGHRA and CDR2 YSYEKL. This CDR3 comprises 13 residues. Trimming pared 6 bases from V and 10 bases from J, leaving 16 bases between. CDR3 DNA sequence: TGCGCCAGCAGAAACGTAATCGGCGACGAGCAGTTCTTC. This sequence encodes CASRNVIGDEQFF.

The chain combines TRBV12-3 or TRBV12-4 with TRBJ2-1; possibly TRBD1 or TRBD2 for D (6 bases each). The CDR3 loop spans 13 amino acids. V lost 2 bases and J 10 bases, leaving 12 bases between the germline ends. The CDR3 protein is CASSLRGAGEQFF. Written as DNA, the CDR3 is TGTGCCAGCAGTTTAAGGGGGGCTGGAGAGCAGTTCTTC.

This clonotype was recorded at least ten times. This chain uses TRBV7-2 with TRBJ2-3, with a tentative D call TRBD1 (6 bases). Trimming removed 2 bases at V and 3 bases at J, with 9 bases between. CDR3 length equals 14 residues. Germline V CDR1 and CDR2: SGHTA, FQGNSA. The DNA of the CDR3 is TGTGCCAGCAGCTTAACAGGGAAGACAGATACGCAGTATTTT. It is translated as CASSLTGKTDTQYF.

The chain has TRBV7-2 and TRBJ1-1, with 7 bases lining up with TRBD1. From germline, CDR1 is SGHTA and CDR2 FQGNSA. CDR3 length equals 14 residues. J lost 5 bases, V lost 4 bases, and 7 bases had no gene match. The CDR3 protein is CASSSGTEGTEAFF. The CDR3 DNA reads TGTGCCAGCAGCTCCGGGACAGAAGGGACTGAAGCTTTCTTT.

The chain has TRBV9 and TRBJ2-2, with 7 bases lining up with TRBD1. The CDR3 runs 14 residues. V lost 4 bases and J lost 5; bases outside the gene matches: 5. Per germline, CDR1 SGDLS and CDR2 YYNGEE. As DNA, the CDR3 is TGTGCCAGCAGCCCCACAGGGGAGACCGGGGAGCTGTTTTTT. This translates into CASSPTGETGELFF.

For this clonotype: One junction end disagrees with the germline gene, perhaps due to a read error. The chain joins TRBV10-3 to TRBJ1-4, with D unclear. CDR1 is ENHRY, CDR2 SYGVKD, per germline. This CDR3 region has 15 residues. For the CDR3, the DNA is TGTGTCATCAGTGAGTCTAGAGGCACTAATGAAAAACTGTTTTTT. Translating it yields CVISESRGTNEKLFF.

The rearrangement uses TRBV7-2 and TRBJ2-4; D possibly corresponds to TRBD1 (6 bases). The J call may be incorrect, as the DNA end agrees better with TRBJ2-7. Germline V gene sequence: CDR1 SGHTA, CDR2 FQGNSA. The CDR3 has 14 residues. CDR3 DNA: TGTGCCAGCAGCTGGGACCCAGGGGCCTACGAGCAGTACTTC. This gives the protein CASSWDPGAYEQYF.

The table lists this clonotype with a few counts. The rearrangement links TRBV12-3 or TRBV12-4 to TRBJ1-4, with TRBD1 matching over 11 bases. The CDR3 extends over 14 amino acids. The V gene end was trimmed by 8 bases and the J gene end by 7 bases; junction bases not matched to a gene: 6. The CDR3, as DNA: TGTGCCAGCGGACAGGGGGCGAACGGTGAAAAACTGTTTTTT. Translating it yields CASGQGANGEKLFF.